This is a list of T cell receptor beta chains from one sample in a study of blood T cells in healthy people across ages. TCRdb recomputed calls from the 5' RACE reads with MiXCR, one row per CDR3 protein. The sample includes about 1.8 million distinct CDR3 sequences, around half of them seen just once. Sequencing input: blood. These receptor sequences come from a woman between 40 and 50 years old in good health. CDR3s include the opening cysteine and the closing phenylalanine or tryptophan. A D gene is named only where the DNA matches it firmly. A row's size may be missing; if present it is once, few, many or a size class.

13	many	NA	TRBJ1-2	TRBV7-2	CASSLRQGYGYTF	TGTGCCAGCAGCTTGAGGCAGGGCTATGGCTACACCTTC
14	few	NA	TRBJ2-3	TRBV6-5	CASSYLTRPHTQYF	TGTGCCAGCAGTTACCTTACCCGGCCCCATACGCAGTATTTT
15	NA	TRBD2	TRBJ2-3	TRBV4-3	CASSLGTSGEDTQYF	TGCGCCAGCAGCCTCGGGACTAGCGGGGAGGATACGCAGTATTTT
16	NA	NA	TRBJ1-1	TRBV5-5	CASSLSQWLANTEAFF	TGTGCCAGCAGCTTATCCCAATGGCTAGCGAACACTGAAGCTTTCTTT
14	few	TRBD1	TRBJ2-5	TRBV20-1	CSPRQGASQETQYF	TGCAGTCCCCGGCAGGGGGCTTCCCAAGAGACCCAGTACTTC
12	few	NA	TRBJ2-1	TRBV28	CASNTDMREQFF	TGTGCCAGCAATACGGACATGAGGGAGCAGTTCTTC
16	NA	NA	TRBJ2-1	TRBV6-2/TRBV6-3	CASSGISGSPYNEQFF	TGTGCCAGCAGTGGGATATCAGGGTCGCCCTACAATGAGCAGTTCTTC
15	NA	NA	TRBJ2-3	TRBV28	CASSLGAGIKDTQYF	TGTGCCAGCAGTTTGGGCGCGGGTATCAAAGATACGCAGTATTTT
14	NA	NA	TRBJ2-5	TRBV19	CASSLHREVETQYF	TGTGCCAGTAGTTTGCACAGGGAGGTTGAGACCCAGTACTTC
15	few	TRBD2	TRBJ2-5	TRBV20-1	CSAQADRLSREEQYF	TGCAGTGCTCAAGCAGACCGGCTCTCCCGGGAGGAGCAGTACTTC
16	few	TRBD2	TRBJ2-1	TRBV5-1	CASSLGPAGGPIEQFF	TGCGCCAGCAGCTTGGGTCCCGCGGGGGGGCCCATTGAGCAGTTCTTC
20	NA	TRBD2	TRBJ2-7	TRBV6-1	CASSPAERGGHEWDPLEQYF	TGTGCCAGCAGCCCCGCGGAGCGGGGGGGCCACGAGTGGGATCCGCTTGAGCAGTACTTC
13	NA	NA	TRBJ2-1	TRBV7-2	CASSAQRGSEQFF	TGTGCCAGCAGCGCACAGAGGGGTAGTGAGCAGTTCTTC
16	NA	NA	TRBJ2-3	TRBV5-1	CASSLARVQITDTRYF	TGCGCCAGCAGCTTGGCCCGGGTCCAAATCACAGATACGCGGTATTTT
16	NA	NA	TRBJ1-1	TRBV12-3/TRBV12-4	CASSRRWQGKDTEAFF	TGTGCCAGCAGCCGTCGCTGGCAGGGAAAAGACACTGAAGCTTTCTTT
15	NA	NA	TRBJ1-6	TRBV27	CASSLGGMLNSPLHF	TGTGCCAGCAGTTTAGGGGGAATGTTGAATTCACCCCTCCACTTT
13	NA	NA	TRBJ1-2	TRBV7-2	CASSLALDYGYTF	TGTGCCAGCAGCTTAGCGTTAGACTATGGCTACACCTTC
13	NA	NA	TRBJ2-1	TRBV4-2	CASSHDLLAIQFF	TGTGCCAGCAGCCACGATCTTCTAGCGATCCAGTTCTTC
16	few	TRBD1	TRBJ2-3	TRBV20-1	CSATRGTGYRGDTQYF	TGCAGTGCTACCCGAGGGACAGGGTATCGGGGAGATACGCAGTATTTT
13	NA	TRBD1	TRBJ1-1	TRBV15	CATSRADRVGAFF	TGTGCCACCAGCAGAGCCGACAGGGTCGGAGCTTTCTTT
14	NA	NA	TRBJ2-3	TRBV24-1	CATSEPGQDRTQYF	TGTGCCACCAGTGAACCTGGACAAGACAGAACGCAGTATTTT
15	NA	NA	TRBJ2-7	TRBV27	CASSPGAPVSDEQYF	TGTGCCAGCAGTCCGGGGGCGCCTGTATCCGACGAGCAGTACTTC
14	NA	TRBD1	TRBJ1-2	TRBV6-6	CASSYVGTGDGYTF	TGTGCCAGCAGTTACGTGGGGACAGGGGATGGCTACACCTTC
12	few	NA	TRBJ2-5	TRBV6-6	CASSSLPETQYF	TGTGCCAGCAGTTCTCTTCCGGAGACCCAGTACTTC
14	NA	NA	TRBJ2-7	TRBV6-5	CASSYNAAAYEQYF	TGTGCCAGCAGTTACAACGCGGCAGCCTACGAGCAGTACTTC
16	NA	TRBD1	TRBJ2-7	TRBV7-6	CASSPLGQGASYEQYF	TGTGCCAGCAGCCCCTTAGGACAGGGGGCGAGCTACGAGCAGTACTTC
15	many	TRBD2	TRBJ2-3	TRBV20-1	CSASRTSGGTDTQYF	TGCAGTGCGTCCCGGACTAGCGGGGGCACAGATACGCAGTATTTT
14	NA	NA	TRBJ2-7	TRBV4-1	CASTELDSYNEQYF	TGCGCCAGCACCGAACTGGACAGTTACAATGAGCAGTACTTC
12	NA	NA	TRBJ2-5	TRBV7-9	CASGRGRKTQYF	TGTGCCAGCGGGAGGGGGCGAAAGACCCAGTACTTC
15	once	NA	TRBJ1-4	TRBV10-3	CAISDRGATNEKLFF	TGTGCCATCAGTGACAGGGGTGCAACTAATGAAAAACTGTTTTTT
14	NA	NA	TRBJ2-1	TRBV28	CASSLGGVDYEQFF	TGTGCCAGCAGTTTAGGCGGGGTGGACTACGAGCAGTTCTTC
14	NA	NA	TRBJ1-2	TRBV10-2	CASNRQTSNYGYTF	TGCGCCAGCAATCGACAGACCTCTAACTATGGCTACACCTTC
18	NA	TRBD2	TRBJ2-1	TRBV5-4	CASSLGIWGGGYYNEQFF	TGTGCCAGCAGCTTGGGGATATGGGGCGGGGGATATTACAATGAGCAGTTCTTC
17	few	NA	TRBJ2-1	TRBV24-1	CATSGKQGRTGGNEQFF	TGTGCCACCAGTGGAAAACAGGGGAGGACCGGGGGCAATGAGCAGTTCTTC
13	NA	TRBD2	TRBJ2-2	TRBV20-1	CSARLAGIRELFF	TGCAGTGCTAGACTAGCGGGGATCAGGGAGCTGTTTTTT